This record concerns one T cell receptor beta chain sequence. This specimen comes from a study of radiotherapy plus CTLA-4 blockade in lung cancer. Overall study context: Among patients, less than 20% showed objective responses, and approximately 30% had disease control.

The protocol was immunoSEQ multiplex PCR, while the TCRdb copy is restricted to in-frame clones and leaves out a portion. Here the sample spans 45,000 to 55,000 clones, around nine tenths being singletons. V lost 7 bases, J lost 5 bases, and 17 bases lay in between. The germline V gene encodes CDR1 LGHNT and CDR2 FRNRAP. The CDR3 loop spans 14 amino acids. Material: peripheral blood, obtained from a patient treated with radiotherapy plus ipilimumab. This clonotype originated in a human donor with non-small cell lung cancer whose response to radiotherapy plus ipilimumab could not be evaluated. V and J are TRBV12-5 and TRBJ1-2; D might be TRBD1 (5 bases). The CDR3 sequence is CASAVGLGGYGYTF. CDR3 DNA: TGTGCTAGTGCCGTCGGACTGGGGGGATATGGCTACACCTTC. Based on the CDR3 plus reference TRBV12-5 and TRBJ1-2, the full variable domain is DARVTQTPRHKVTEMGQEVTMRCQPILGHNTVFWYRQTMMQGLELLAYFRNRAPLDDSGMPKDRFSAEMPDATLATLKIQPSEPRDSAVYFCASAVGLGGYGYTFGSGTRLTVV.